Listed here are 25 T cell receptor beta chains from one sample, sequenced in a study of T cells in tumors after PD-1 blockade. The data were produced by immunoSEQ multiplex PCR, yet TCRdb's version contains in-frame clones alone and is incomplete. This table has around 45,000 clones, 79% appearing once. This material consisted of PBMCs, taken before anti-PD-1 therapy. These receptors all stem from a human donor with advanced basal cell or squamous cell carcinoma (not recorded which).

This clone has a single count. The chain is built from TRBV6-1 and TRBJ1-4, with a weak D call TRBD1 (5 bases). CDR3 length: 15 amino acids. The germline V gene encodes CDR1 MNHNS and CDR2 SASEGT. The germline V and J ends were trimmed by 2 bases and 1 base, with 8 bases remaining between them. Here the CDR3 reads CASSESRVTNEKLFF. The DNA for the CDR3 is TGTGCCAGCAGTGAAAGCAGGGTAACTAATGAAAAACTGTTTTTT.

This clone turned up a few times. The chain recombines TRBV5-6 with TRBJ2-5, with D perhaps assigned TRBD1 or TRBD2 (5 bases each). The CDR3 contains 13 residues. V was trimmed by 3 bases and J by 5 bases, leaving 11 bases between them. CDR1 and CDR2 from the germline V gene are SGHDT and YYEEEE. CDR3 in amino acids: CASSYEGWETQYF. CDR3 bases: TGTGCCAGCAGCTACGAGGGGTGGGAGACCCAGTACTTC.

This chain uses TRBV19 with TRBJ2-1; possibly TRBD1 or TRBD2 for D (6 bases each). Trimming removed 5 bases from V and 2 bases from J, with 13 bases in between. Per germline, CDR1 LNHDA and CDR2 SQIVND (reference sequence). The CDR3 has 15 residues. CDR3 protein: CASSRGLSPYNEQFF. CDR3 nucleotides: TGTGCCAGTAGTCGGGGGCTGAGCCCCTACAATGAGCAGTTCTTC.

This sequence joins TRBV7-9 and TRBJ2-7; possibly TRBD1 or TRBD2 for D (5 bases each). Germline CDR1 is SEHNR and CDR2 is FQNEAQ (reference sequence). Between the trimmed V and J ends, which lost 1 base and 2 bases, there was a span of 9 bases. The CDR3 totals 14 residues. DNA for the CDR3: TGTGCCAGCAGCTTAGGGGGGTCCGCCTACGAGCAGTACTTC. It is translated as CASSLGGSAYEQYF. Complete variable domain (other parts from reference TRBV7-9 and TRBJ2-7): DTGVSQNPRHKITKRGQNVTFRCDPISEHNRLYWYRQTLGQGPEFLTYFQNEAQLEKSRLLSDRFSAERPKGSFSTLEIQRTEQGDSAMYLCASSLGGSAYEQYFGPGTRLTVT.

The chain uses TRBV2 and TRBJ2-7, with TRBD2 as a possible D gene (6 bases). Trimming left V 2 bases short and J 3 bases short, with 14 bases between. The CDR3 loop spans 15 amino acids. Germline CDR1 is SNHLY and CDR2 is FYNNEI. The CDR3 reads CASSEIGGTSYEQYF. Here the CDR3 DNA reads TGTGCCAGCAGTGAAATCGGCGGGACCAGCTACGAGCAGTACTTC.

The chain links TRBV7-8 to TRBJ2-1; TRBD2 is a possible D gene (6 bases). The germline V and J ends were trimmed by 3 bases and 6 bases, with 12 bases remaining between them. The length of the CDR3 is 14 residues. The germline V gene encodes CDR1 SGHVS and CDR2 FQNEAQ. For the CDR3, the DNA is TGTGCCAGCAGCTTGACTAGGGGTGGCAATGAGCAGTTCTTC. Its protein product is CASSLTRGGNEQFF.

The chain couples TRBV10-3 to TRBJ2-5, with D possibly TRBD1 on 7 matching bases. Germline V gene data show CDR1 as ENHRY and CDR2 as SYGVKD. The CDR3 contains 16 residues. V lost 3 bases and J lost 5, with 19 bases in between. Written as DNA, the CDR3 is TGTGCCATCAGTGACCGACAGGGCGGGGAGACGGAGACCCAGTACTTC. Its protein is CAISDRQGGETETQYF.

CDR3 region: CASSQFLGQGSGNTIYF. Written as DNA, the CDR3 is TGCGCCAGCAGCCAATTCCTAGGACAGGGTTCGGGAAACACCATATATTTT. This sequence joins TRBV4-1 and TRBJ1-3, with 8 bases matching TRBD1. Germline V CDR1 and CDR2: MGHRA, YSYEKL. This CDR3 is 17 amino acids long. With V trimmed by 2 bases and J by 4 bases, 10 bases remained unmatched.

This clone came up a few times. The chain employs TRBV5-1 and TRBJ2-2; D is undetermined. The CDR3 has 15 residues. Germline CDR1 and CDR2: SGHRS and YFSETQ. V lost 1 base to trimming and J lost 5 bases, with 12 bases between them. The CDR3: CASSLRVDSTGELFF. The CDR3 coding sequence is TGCGCCAGCAGCTTGCGCGTCGATTCGACCGGGGAGCTGTTTTTT. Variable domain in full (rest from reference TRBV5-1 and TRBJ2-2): KAGVTQTPRYLIKTRGQQVTLSCSPISGHRSVSWYQQTPGQGLQFLFEYFSETQRNKGNFPGRFSGRQFSNSRSEMNVSTLELGDSALYLCASSLRVDSTGELFFGEGSRLTVL.

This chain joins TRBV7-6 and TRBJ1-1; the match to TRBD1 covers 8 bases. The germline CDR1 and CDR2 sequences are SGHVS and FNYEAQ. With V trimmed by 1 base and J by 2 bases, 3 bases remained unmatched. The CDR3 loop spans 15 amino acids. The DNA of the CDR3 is TGTGCCAGCAGCTTAGTGGGACAGGACAACACTGAAGCTTTCTTT. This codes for CASSLVGQDNTEAFF.

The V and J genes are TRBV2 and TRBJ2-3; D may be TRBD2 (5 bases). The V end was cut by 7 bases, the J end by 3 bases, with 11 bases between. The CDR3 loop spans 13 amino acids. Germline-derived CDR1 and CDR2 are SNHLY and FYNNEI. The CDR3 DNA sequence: TGTGCCAGCAACCCCGGAGGAACAGATACGCAGTATTTT. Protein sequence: CASNPGGTDTQYF.

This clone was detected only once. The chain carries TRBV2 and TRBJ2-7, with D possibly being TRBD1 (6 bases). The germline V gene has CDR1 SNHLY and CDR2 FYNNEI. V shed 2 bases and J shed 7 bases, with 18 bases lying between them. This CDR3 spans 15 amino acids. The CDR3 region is CASSEQGTRTGEQYF. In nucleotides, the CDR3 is TGTGCCAGCAGTGAACAAGGGACAAGGACGGGGGAGCAGTACTTC.

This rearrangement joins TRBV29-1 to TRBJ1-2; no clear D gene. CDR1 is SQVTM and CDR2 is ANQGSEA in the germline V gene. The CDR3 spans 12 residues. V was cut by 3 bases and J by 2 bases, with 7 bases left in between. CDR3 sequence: CSVEGRNYGYTF. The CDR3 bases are TGCAGCGTTGAGGGGAGAAACTATGGCTACACCTTC.

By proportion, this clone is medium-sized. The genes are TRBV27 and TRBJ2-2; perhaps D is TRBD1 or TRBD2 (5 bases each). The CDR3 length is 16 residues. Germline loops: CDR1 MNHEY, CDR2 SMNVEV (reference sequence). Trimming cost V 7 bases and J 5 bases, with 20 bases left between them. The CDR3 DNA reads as TGTGCCAGCATCTCGAGGGGTATAGGCGGGACCGGGGAGCTGTTTTTT. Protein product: CASISRGIGGTGELFF.

The DNA for the CDR3 is TGTGCCAGAGACCGGGGGGCCCACACAGATACGCAGTATTTT. Amino acids: CARDRGAHTDTQYF. This chain links TRBV2 with TRBJ2-3, with a tentative D call TRBD2 (7 bases). This CDR3 has 14 amino acids. Germline CDR1 and CDR2: SNHLY and FYNNEI. Trimming took off 9 bases at V and 2 bases at J, with 15 bases between the two ends. Full variable domain (remainder filled in from reference TRBV2 and TRBJ2-3): EPEVTQTPSHQVTQMGQEVILRCVPISNHLYFYWYRQILGQKVEFLVSFYNNEISEKSEIFDDQFSVERPDGSNFTLKIRSTKLEDSAMYFCARDRGAHTDTQYFGPGTRLTVL.

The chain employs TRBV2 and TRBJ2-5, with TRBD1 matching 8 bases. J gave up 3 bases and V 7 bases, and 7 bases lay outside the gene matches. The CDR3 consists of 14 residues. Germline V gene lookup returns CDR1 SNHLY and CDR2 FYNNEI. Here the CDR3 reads CASNIPGQEETQYF. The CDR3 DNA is TGTGCCAGCAATATACCGGGACAGGAAGAGACCCAGTACTTC.

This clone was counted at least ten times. CDR3 DNA: TGTGCCAGCAGCTCCATCCGTGATGAGCAGTTCTTC. It codes for CASSSIRDEQFF. The chain combines TRBV7-8 with TRBJ2-1; D uncertain. The V end was cut by 4 bases, the J end by 8 bases, with 9 bases between. The CDR3 has 12 residues. Germline V gene lookup returns CDR1 SGHVS and CDR2 FQNEAQ.

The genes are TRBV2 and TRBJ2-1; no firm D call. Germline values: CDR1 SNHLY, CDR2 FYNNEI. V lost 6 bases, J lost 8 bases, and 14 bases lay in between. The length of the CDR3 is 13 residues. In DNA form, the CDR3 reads TGTGCCAGCAGGGATGGGGTTCGGGATGAGCAGTTCTTC. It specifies CASRDGVRDEQFF. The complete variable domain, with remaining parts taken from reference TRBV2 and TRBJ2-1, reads EPEVTQTPSHQVTQMGQEVILRCVPISNHLYFYWYRQILGQKVEFLVSFYNNEISEKSEIFDDQFSVERPDGSNFTLKIRSTKLEDSAMYFCASRDGVRDEQFFGPGTRLTVL.

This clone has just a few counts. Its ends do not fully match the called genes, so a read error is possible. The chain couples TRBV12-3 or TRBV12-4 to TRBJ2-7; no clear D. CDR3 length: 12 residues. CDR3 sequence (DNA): TGTGCCAGCAGTTTAGGAGCCGCCGGGTTGTTCTTC. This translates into CASSLGAAGLFF.

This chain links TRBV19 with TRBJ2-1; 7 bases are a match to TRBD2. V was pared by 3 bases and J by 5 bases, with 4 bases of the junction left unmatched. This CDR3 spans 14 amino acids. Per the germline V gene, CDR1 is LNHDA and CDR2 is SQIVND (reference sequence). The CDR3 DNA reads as TGTGCCAGTAGTATCGCTAGCGGAAACAATGAGCAGTTCTTC. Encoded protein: CASSIASGNNEQFF.

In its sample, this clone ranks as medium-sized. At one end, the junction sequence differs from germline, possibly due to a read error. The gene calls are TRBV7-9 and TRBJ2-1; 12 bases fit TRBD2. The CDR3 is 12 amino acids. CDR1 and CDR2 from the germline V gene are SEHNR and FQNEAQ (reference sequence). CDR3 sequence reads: CASSDTTSGSVF. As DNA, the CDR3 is TGTGCCAGCAGCGACACGACTAGCGGGAGTGTCTTC.

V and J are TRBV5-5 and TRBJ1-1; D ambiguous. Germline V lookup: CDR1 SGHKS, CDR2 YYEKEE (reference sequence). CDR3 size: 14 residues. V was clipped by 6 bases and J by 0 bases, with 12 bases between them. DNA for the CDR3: TGTGCCAGCACCTTAGGAGGTATGAACACTGAAGCTTTCTTT. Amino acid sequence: CASTLGGMNTEAFF.

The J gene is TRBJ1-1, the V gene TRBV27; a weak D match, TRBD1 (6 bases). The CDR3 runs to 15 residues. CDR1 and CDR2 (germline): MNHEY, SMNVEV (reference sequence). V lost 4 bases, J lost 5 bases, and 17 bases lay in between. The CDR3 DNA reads TGTGCCAGCAGTTCTACCAACAGGGTAGTAACTGAAGCTTTCTTT. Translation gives CASSSTNRVVTEAFF.

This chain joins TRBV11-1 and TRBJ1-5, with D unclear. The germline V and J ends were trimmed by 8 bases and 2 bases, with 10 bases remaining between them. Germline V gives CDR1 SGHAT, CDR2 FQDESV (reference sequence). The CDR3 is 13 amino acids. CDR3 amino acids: CASAVEGNQPQHF. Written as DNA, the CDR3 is TGTGCCAGCGCGGTGGAAGGCAATCAGCCCCAGCATTTT.

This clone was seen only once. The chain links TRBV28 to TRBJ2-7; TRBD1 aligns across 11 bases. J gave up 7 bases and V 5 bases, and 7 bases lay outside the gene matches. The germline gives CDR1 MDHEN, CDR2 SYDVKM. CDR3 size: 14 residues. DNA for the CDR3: TGTGCCAGCAGTGGACAGGGGGCGACTCGGGAGCAGTACTTC. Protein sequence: CASSGQGATREQYF.